This TCR beta chain derives from a study of CD8+ T cells in alopecia areata. Overall study context: Treated patients were given 5 to 10 mg oral tofacitinib twice daily. Tofacitinib was given for 6 to 18 months, then stopped for 6 months. Study-level results: Mice gave a clearer picture of TCR sharing than patients did, possibly for HLA-related reasons.

As the sequencing template, cDNA was produced by extracting RNA and reverse transcribing it. Produced via immunoSEQ multiplex PCR; TCRdb's table is partial and in-frame only. Among roughly 250,000 clones listed, approximately 61% were seen once. This clone was picked up one time. Its antigen is undetermined. The clonotype originates from a human donor with alopecia areata. This sample comprised CD4+ T cells sorted from blood, obtained at week 0.

Here the CDR3 reads CSVRVGPLSPLHF. Here the CDR3 DNA reads TGCAGCGTTCGAGTGGGGCCCCTCTCACCCCTCCACTTT. J is TRBJ1-6 and V is TRBV29-1; perhaps TRBD1 as D (5 bases). Germline V gives CDR1 SQVTM, CDR2 ANQGSEA. Trimming removed 5 bases at V and 10 bases at J, with 15 bases between. This CDR3 spans 13 amino acids.